Following are 29 T cell receptor beta chains from one sample sequenced in a study of blood T cells in healthy people across ages. The use of a sample-barcoded 5' primer and a J-beta primer mix characterized a second PCR of about 6 to 12 cycles. A single record per CDR3 protein comes from TCRdb applying MiXCR to the 5' RACE reads. Here the sample spans roughly 550,000 distinct CDR3 sequences, 24% being singletons. The sample was also linked to a second study, of T cells of mothers and their children.

Material: blood. These receptor sequences come from a boy younger than 18 in good health.

This clonotype is judged medium-sized. The chain employs TRBV24-1 and TRBJ1-2, with D perhaps TRBD1 (5 bases). CDR1 is KGHDR, CDR2 SFDVKD, per germline. V was cut by 3 bases and J by 5 bases, with 9 bases left in between. The CDR3 loop spans 13 amino acids. In nucleotides, the CDR3 is TGTGCCACCAGTGATCGGACACTGTATGGCTACACCTTC. This translates into CATSDRTLYGYTF.

This clonotype was seen a handful of times. The DNA for the CDR3 is TGCGCCAGCAGCCCCCGGACTAGCCGAGCTGGGGAGACCCAGTACTTC. Translated, it gives CASSPRTSRAGETQYF. The V call is TRBV5-1, the J call TRBJ2-5, with 8 bases fitting TRBD2. After removal of 4 bases from V and 5 bases from J, the junction contained 13 bases not matched to a gene. This CDR3 is built from 16 residues. CDR1 is SGHRS, CDR2 YFSETQ, per germline.

This clonotype was observed at least ten times. This chain joins TRBV11-1 and TRBJ2-1, with TRBD2 matching over 11 bases. Looked up from germline, CDR1 is SGHAT and CDR2 is FQDESV (reference sequence). V shed 2 bases, J shed 4 bases, and the junction held 4 bases outside the gene matches. The CDR3 extends over 16 amino acids. CDR3 loop: CASSLTTSGMYNEQFF. The CDR3 bases are TGTGCCAGCAGCTTAACGACTAGCGGGATGTACAATGAGCAGTTCTTC.

The sample holds a few counts of this clonotype. The chain links TRBV3-1 to TRBJ1-4; the D gene is possibly TRBD1 (5 bases). This CDR3 is 17 amino acids long. From germline, CDR1 is LGHDT and CDR2 YNNKEL (reference sequence). V was clipped by 1 base and J by 0 bases, with 12 bases between them. The CDR3 here is CASSQVKDKATNEKLFF. Here the CDR3 DNA reads TGTGCCAGCAGCCAAGTTAAGGACAAGGCAACTAATGAAAAACTGTTTTTT.

This clonotype was detected ten times or more. V usage is TRBV4-1 and J usage is TRBJ2-7; 11 bases match TRBD1. CDR3 length: 14 amino acids. Germline trimming cut 4 bases from V and 3 bases from J; bases unmatched to any gene: 2. Germline V CDR1 and CDR2: MGHRA, YSYEKL. CDR3 sequence (DNA): TGCGCCAGCAGCCCGGGACAGGGGGTCTACGAGCAGTACTTC. It specifies CASSPGQGVYEQYF.

This chain connects TRBV25-1 to TRBJ2-1; 7 nucleotides line up with TRBD2. The length of the CDR3 is 17 residues. The germline V gene encodes CDR1 MGHDK and CDR2 SYGVNS. V trimming: 5 bases; J trimming: 6 bases; junction bases outside the gene matches: 16. The CDR3 loop is CASSTQRGRATGNEQFF. The DNA for the CDR3 is TGTGCCAGCAGTACCCAACGGGGGAGGGCCACAGGCAATGAGCAGTTCTTC.

The gene calls are TRBV9 and TRBJ1-2, with 7 bases matching TRBD1. Germline V gene lookup returns CDR1 SGDLS and CDR2 YYNGEE. J lost 4 bases, V lost 0 bases, and 9 bases had no gene match. This CDR3 is 16 amino acids long. The CDR3 protein is CASSVGGAQGIYGYTF. The DNA of the CDR3 is TGTGCCAGCAGCGTAGGAGGGGCACAGGGGATCTATGGCTACACCTTC.

This clonotype was observed a few times. The V call is TRBV29-1, the J call TRBJ2-2; TRBD2 agrees at 13 bases. Trimming removed 5 bases from V and 1 base from J; junction bases left unmatched: 10. The length of the CDR3 is 18 residues. From germline, CDR1 is SQVTM and CDR2 ANQGSEA. The DNA of the CDR3 is TGCAGCGTTCTAGGACTAGCGGGAGATTTGCGGAACACCGGGGAGCTGTTTTTT. This translates into CSVLGLAGDLRNTGELFF.

This clonotype was counted between two and nine times. This rearrangement joins TRBV5-5 to TRBJ1-1; D gene unclear. This CDR3 has 18 residues. Trimming took 3 bases from V and 4 from J, leaving 25 bases between them. Germline assignment: CDR1 SGHKS and CDR2 YYEKEE (reference sequence). This CDR3 is CASSSARPRPNTLTEAFF. CDR3 nucleotides: TGTGCCAGCAGCTCCGCTCGGCCCCGACCTAATACGCTCACTGAAGCTTTCTTT.

The chain joins TRBV29-1 to TRBJ2-3; D could derive from TRBD1 or TRBD2 (5 bases each). Trimming left V 8 bases short and J 4 bases short, with 28 bases between. The CDR3 length is 17 residues. CDR1 SQVTM and CDR2 ANQGSEA come from the germline V gene. CDR3 loop: CSFQNSGTGFWADTQYF. DNA for the CDR3: TGCAGCTTCCAGAACTCCGGGACCGGATTCTGGGCAGATACGCAGTATTTT.

This clonotype has more than one count but fewer than ten. The rearrangement joins TRBV15 to TRBJ2-5; TRBD2 might be the D (5 bases). Germline CDR1 LNHNV, CDR2 YYDKDF (reference sequence). The CDR3 is made up of 13 amino acids. Trimming left V 3 bases short and J 4 bases short, with 9 bases between. The CDR3 protein is CATSRRAGETQYF. Here the CDR3 DNA reads TGTGCCACCAGCAGGAGGGCTGGAGAGACCCAGTACTTC.

V and J are TRBV5-6 and TRBJ2-3; D is perhaps TRBD2 (6 bases). V was cut by 2 bases and J by 6 bases, with 13 bases left in between. Germline lookup yields CDR1 SGHDT and CDR2 YYEEEE. This CDR3 comprises 14 residues. The CDR3 coding sequence is TGTGCCAGCAGCTTCCTGACTGGGGGGGATACGCAGTATTTT. Its protein is CASSFLTGGDTQYF.

The chain couples TRBV27 to TRBJ1-1, with a tentative D call TRBD1 (5 bases). The CDR3 loop spans 15 amino acids. Germline V gene lookup returns CDR1 MNHEY and CDR2 SMNVEV (reference sequence). With 7 bases removed from V and 4 bases from J, the gap between germline ends came to 19 bases. CDR3 sequence (DNA): TGTGCCAGCAATCTTAGTGGGGGGGATGGCACTGAAGCTTTCTTT. Translating gives CASNLSGGDGTEAFF.

This clonotype has just a few counts. This chain uses TRBV12-3 or TRBV12-4 with TRBJ2-3; D might be TRBD1 or TRBD2, each matching 5 bases. The CDR3 length is 14 residues. Trimming stripped 4 bases from V and 2 bases from J, with 10 bases between. CDR3 loop: CASSSAGTTDTQYF. The CDR3 nucleotides are TGTGCCAGCAGTTCTGCCGGGACCACAGATACGCAGTATTTT.

V gene TRBV7-9 combines with J gene TRBJ2-2; tentative D call: TRBD1 (6 bases). Germline CDR1 and CDR2: SEHNR and FQNEAQ (reference sequence). The CDR3 totals 15 residues. Trimming left V 5 bases short and J 4 bases short, with 14 bases between. Here the CDR3 reads CASSLPQGPTGELFF. The DNA for the CDR3 is TGTGCCAGCAGCCTTCCACAGGGTCCCACCGGGGAGCTGTTTTTT.

This chain links TRBV24-1 with TRBJ2-1; 8 nucleotides match TRBD1. Looked up from germline, CDR1 is KGHDR and CDR2 is SFDVKD. Germline trimming cut 6 bases from V and 4 bases from J; bases unmatched to any gene: 10. The CDR3 consists of 16 residues. CDR3 DNA sequence: TGTGCCACCAGTTCACCGGACAGGGATGAATACAATGAGCAGTTCTTC. Translation: CATSSPDRDEYNEQFF.

V usage is TRBV28 and J usage is TRBJ2-1; D may be TRBD2 (6 bases). CDR1 and CDR2 from the germline V gene are MDHEN and SYDVKM. The V and J ends lost 2 bases and 15 bases respectively, with 11 bases between them. This CDR3 is 11 amino acids long. This chain's CDR3 is CASSLRRETFF. CDR3 sequence (DNA): TGTGCCAGCAGTTTACGGAGGGAGACGTTCTTC. Combining the CDR3 with reference TRBV28 and TRBJ2-1 gives the whole variable domain DVKVTQSSRYLVKRTGEKVFLECVQDMDHENMFWYRQDPGLGLRLIYFSYDVKMKEKGDIPEGYSVSREKKERFSLILESASTNQTSMYLCASSLRRETFFGPGTRLTVL.

The chain uses TRBV11-2 and TRBJ1-1, with D hard to call. The germline V gene encodes CDR1 SGHAT and CDR2 FQNNGV. There are 12 residues in the CDR3. V lost 4 bases to trimming and J lost 6 bases, with 9 bases between them. CDR3 in amino acids: CASSSMRAEAFF. The CDR3 coding sequence is TGTGCCAGCAGCTCGATGAGGGCTGAAGCTTTCTTT.

This chain connects TRBV7-2 to TRBJ2-2, with unresolved D. V was trimmed by 1 base and J by 3 bases, leaving 3 bases between them. Per the germline V gene, CDR1 is SGHTA and CDR2 is FQGNSA. The CDR3 loop spans 13 amino acids. CDR3 sequence (DNA): TGTGCCAGCAGCTTAGACTACACCGGGGAGCTGTTTTTT. Its protein is CASSLDYTGELFF. The full variable domain, with the rest looked up from reference TRBV7-2 and TRBJ2-2, is GAGVSQSPSNKVTEKGKDVELRCDPISGHTALYWYRQSLGQGLEFLIYFQGNSAPDKSGLPSDRFSAERTGGSVSTLTIQRTQQEDSAVYLCASSLDYTGELFFGEGSRLTVL.

The chain employs TRBV29-1 and TRBJ2-7, with 13 bases identical to TRBD2. The germline gives CDR1 SQVTM, CDR2 ANQGSEA. CDR3 length equals 15 residues. V trimming: 6 bases; J trimming: 0 bases; junction bases outside the gene matches: 5. Here the CDR3 DNA reads TGCAGCGTCTGGACTAGCGGGGGTAGCTCCTACGAGCAGTACTTC. Amino acids: CSVWTSGGSSYEQYF.

The chain recombines TRBV19 with TRBJ1-5; D not resolved. Germline V gene data show CDR1 as LNHDA and CDR2 as SQIVND (reference sequence). V was pared by 3 bases and J by 2 bases, with 14 bases between. The CDR3 is made up of 16 amino acids. The CDR3 DNA reads as TGTGCCAGTAGTATCGGGCCGACTCAGGGCAATCAGCCCCAGCATTTT. Its translation: CASSIGPTQGNQPQHF.

This clonotype was counted only a few times. The chain couples TRBV3-1 to TRBJ2-3; tentatively, D is TRBD1 or TRBD2 (5 bases each). Germline CDR1 is LGHDT and CDR2 is YNNKEL (reference sequence). The CDR3 is 15 amino acids. V lost 3 bases to trimming and J lost 2 bases, with 12 bases between them. The CDR3 sequence: CASSQGTDDTDTQYF. CDR3 DNA sequence: TGTGCCAGCAGCCAGGGGACGGACGACACAGATACGCAGTATTTT.

The gene calls are TRBV6-6 and TRBJ2-7; 11 positions agree with TRBD1. The CDR3 extends over 15 amino acids. Germline-derived CDR1 and CDR2 are MNHNY and SVGAGI (reference sequence). J gave up 2 bases and V 2 bases, and 2 bases lay outside the gene matches. CDR3 sequence: CASSYMDRGPYEQYF. CDR3 DNA: TGTGCCAGCAGTTACATGGACAGGGGGCCCTACGAGCAGTACTTC.

The chain employs TRBV6-2 or TRBV6-3 and TRBJ2-1; 12 bases are shared with TRBD2. The CDR3 has 15 residues. V shed 7 bases and J 4 bases; nucleotides not matched to a gene: 5. The germline gives CDR1 MNHEY, CDR2 SVGEGT. The CDR3 sequence: CASTDLAGGYNEQFF. CDR3 in DNA: TGTGCCAGCACCGATCTAGCGGGAGGGTACAATGAGCAGTTCTTC.

The V call is TRBV7-2, the J call TRBJ2-7, with no clear D. The length of the CDR3 is 13 residues. The germline V gene has CDR1 SGHTA and CDR2 FQGNSA. Between the trimmed V and J ends, which lost 1 base and 5 bases, there was a span of 9 bases. The CDR3 DNA reads as TGTGCCAGCAGCTTAGGGCGTCCGCACGAGCAGTACTTC. Its translation: CASSLGRPHEQYF. The entire variable domain, with the rest obtained from reference TRBV7-2 and TRBJ2-7, is as follows: GAGVSQSPSNKVTEKGKDVELRCDPISGHTALYWYRQSLGQGLEFLIYFQGNSAPDKSGLPSDRFSAERTGGSVSTLTIQRTQQEDSAVYLCASSLGRPHEQYFGPGTRLTVT.

There are a few counts of this clonotype. V usage is TRBV6-6 and J usage is TRBJ2-2; the D gene is possibly TRBD2 (7 bases). Deletions cut 6 bases from V and 0 bases from J, with 11 bases between. Germline V lookup: CDR1 MNHNY, CDR2 SVGAGI (reference sequence). The CDR3 extends over 15 amino acids. CDR3 in amino acids: CASSRGGANTGELFF. CDR3 bases: TGTGCCAGCAGCCGCGGGGGCGCGAACACCGGGGAGCTGTTTTTT.

This clonotype was seen a few times. The chain is built from TRBV6-1 and TRBJ2-5, with 7 bases aligning to TRBD1. The J call could be wrong; TRBJ2-7 is a better fit for the DNA end. The CDR3 is 15 amino acids. The germline CDR1 and CDR2 sequences are MNHNS and SASEGT. CDR3 bases: TGTGCCAGCAGTGGAGACAGGGCGGATTCGGGCGAGCAGTACTTC. Translating gives CASSGDRADSGEQYF.

This clonotype was counted a single time. The chain is built from TRBV12-3 or TRBV12-4 and TRBJ2-3, with TRBD2 as a possible D gene (6 bases). V was trimmed by 5 bases and J by 0 bases, leaving 18 bases between them. This CDR3 contains 17 residues. The CDR3 DNA reads as TGTGCCAGCAGTCCGGGGACTCTCGGAACTAGCACAGATACGCAGTATTTT. As protein: CASSPGTLGTSTDTQYF.

The genes are TRBV28 and TRBJ1-6, with D tentatively TRBD1 (5 bases). V lost 6 bases, J lost 7 bases, and 16 bases lay in between. Germline CDR1 is MDHEN and CDR2 is SYDVKM. The CDR3 runs to 15 residues. The CDR3 nucleotides are TGTGCCAGCAGCCTCACAGGCTTCCCGAATTCACCCCTCCACTTT. Encoded protein: CASSLTGFPNSPLHF.